Sequencing of this T cell receptor (beta chain) was carried out in a study of cytomegalovirus exposure and HLA in healthy donors. Study results and caveats: Other equally common chains were less clonally expanded than HLA-associated TCR beta chains, a later analysis showed.

PCR was performed using 60 Vbeta and 13 Jbeta primers. The data were produced by immunoSEQ multiplex PCR, yet TCRdb's version contains in-frame clones alone and is incomplete. The sample table sets out approximately 58,000 clones. The germline V and J ends were trimmed by 7 bases and 9 bases, with 19 bases remaining between them. Germline values: CDR1 MDHEN, CDR2 SYDVKM. The CDR3 is made up of 14 amino acids. Worth noting for this clone: Its antigen is undetermined.

The sample consisted of PBMCs. The sequence derives from a woman aged 50 to 60 in good health and CMV-seropositive. The V call is TRBV28, the J call TRBJ2-1, with D possibly being TRBD1 (6 bases). As DNA, the CDR3 is TGTGCCAGCACCCTAAGGGCTAGAGGGGGTGAGCAGTTCTTC. Translated: CASTLRARGGEQFF.